Reported below is one T cell receptor (beta chain). Its antigen is not identified. This sample stems from a study of CD4 T cells in relation to SARS-CoV-2 and coronaviruses. Looking at the study overall: Convalescent patients were seven or eight males and a handful of females; two were Hispanic. Study results and limitations: In approximately 70% of donors, memory CD4+ clonotypes crossrecognized SARS-CoV-2 and at least one common cold coronavirus spike. Memory recall responses, not primary responses primed in culture, are what the assay detects. Each donor contributed either pre-pandemic or post-infection samples, not both.

Method: immunoSEQ multiplex PCR; TCRdb's copy keeps in-frame clones and lacks some. The sample gives 30,000 to 45,000 clones, approximately 90% of which show up once; 9% to 9.5% is in the top ten. The germline V gene encodes CDR1 SGHRS and CDR2 YFSETQ. V was trimmed by 3 bases and J by 10 bases, leaving 25 bases between them. The CDR3 contains 16 residues. Source material: memory CD4+ T cells from PBMCs. The chain has TRBV5-1 and TRBJ1-1; D is perhaps TRBD1 (5 bases). This receptor was taken from an adult with COVID-19. This CDR3 is CASSSQMSGSGRGAFF. Here the CDR3 DNA reads TGCGCCAGCAGCTCCCAAATGAGTGGAAGTGGGAGGGGAGCTTTCTTT.